Shown below are 21 T cell receptor beta chains from a single sample sequenced in a study of OX40 agonist ivuxolimab in advanced cancers. The data were produced by immunoSEQ multiplex PCR, yet TCRdb's version contains in-frame clones alone and is incomplete. The sample has fewer than 45,000 clones, 89% seen once. The sample was CD4+ or CD8+ T cells sorted from blood, taken in a trial of the OX40 agonist ivuxolimab. Receptor source: an adult with an advanced solid tumor such as melanoma, head and neck, liver or kidney cancer.

This sequence joins TRBV11-2 and TRBJ2-3, with 14 bases that match TRBD2. The trim removed 5 bases at V and 3 bases at J, leaving 10 bases unmatched. CDR1 and CDR2 from the germline V gene are SGHAT and FQNNGV. The CDR3 consists of 18 residues. The CDR3 region is CASSPGGLAGGGTDTQYF. Here the CDR3 DNA reads TGTGCCAGCAGCCCAGGCGGACTAGCGGGGGGAGGGACAGATACGCAGTATTTT.

The chain employs TRBV18 and TRBJ2-6, with D maybe TRBD1 (6 bases). CDR1 KGHSH and CDR2 LQKENI come from the germline V gene. The germline V and J ends were trimmed by 8 bases and 0 bases, with 11 bases remaining between them. The CDR3 consists of 15 residues. The CDR3 is CASPTGSSGANVLTF. In DNA form, the CDR3 reads TGTGCCAGCCCCACAGGGAGCTCTGGGGCCAACGTCCTGACTTTC.

The chain employs TRBV9 and TRBJ2-2; D call uncertain. The CDR3 loop spans 13 amino acids. Per germline, CDR1 SGDLS and CDR2 YYNGEE. V lost 0 bases, J lost 5 bases, and 5 bases lay in between. CDR3 coding DNA: TGTGCCAGCAGCGTAGTGGCTACCGGGGAGCTGTTTTTT. This translates into CASSVVATGELFF.

The chain is built from TRBV4-2 and TRBJ1-1; maybe TRBD1 (5 bases). V was shortened by 3 bases and J by 0 bases, with 8 bases between the two germline ends. This CDR3 has 14 amino acids. Germline CDR1 LGHNA, CDR2 YNFKEQ. CDR3 in amino acids: CASSHREVNTEAFF. CDR3 nucleotides: TGTGCCAGCAGCCACAGGGAGGTGAACACTGAAGCTTTCTTT.

The V gene is TRBV6-4, the J gene TRBJ2-3; D perhaps matches TRBD1 (6 bases). The CDR3 sequence is 15 residues long. Trimming stripped 4 bases from V and 0 bases from J, with 11 bases between. Germline V gives CDR1 MRHNA, CDR2 SNTAGT. CDR3 bases: TGTGCCAGCAGTGTAAGCGGACAGAGCACAGATACGCAGTATTTT. This codes for CASSVSGQSTDTQYF.

The rearrangement joins TRBV9 to TRBJ1-4; D not resolved. This CDR3 has 15 amino acids. Germline CDR1 reads SGDLS; CDR2 reads YYNGEE. The V gene lost 6 bases and the J gene lost 4 bases, with 16 bases spanning the gap. As DNA, the CDR3 is TGTGCCAGCAATCGCCGGGGAGCCATTAATGAAAAACTGTTTTTT. As protein: CASNRRGAINEKLFF.

The V gene is TRBV19, the J gene TRBJ2-5; no reliable D call. This CDR3 has 14 residues. Germline-derived CDR1 and CDR2 are LNHDA and SQIVND (reference sequence). V lost 5 bases to trimming and J lost 3 bases, with 13 bases between them. The CDR3 here is CASSPAQRKETQYF. The CDR3 DNA follows: TGTGCCAGTAGTCCCGCCCAGAGGAAAGAGACCCAGTACTTC.

The chain uses TRBV5-1 and TRBJ2-1; 7 nucleotides line up with TRBD2. Germline V gene data show CDR1 as SGHRS and CDR2 as YFSETQ. Trimming at V came to 3 bases and at J to 4 bases, leaving 4 bases not matched to a gene. CDR3 size: 14 residues. CDR3 DNA sequence: TGCGCCAGCAGCTCCGGGACTACTTACAATGAGCAGTTCTTC. It specifies CASSSGTTYNEQFF.

The chain uses TRBV9 and TRBJ2-1; D not resolved. Germline CDR1 SGDLS, CDR2 YYNGEE. The V end was cut by 0 bases, the J end by 0 bases, with 7 bases between. The CDR3 length is 15 residues. Here the CDR3 reads CASSVDTGSYNEQFF. The CDR3 DNA reads as TGTGCCAGCAGCGTAGACACGGGCTCCTACAATGAGCAGTTCTTC.

A single count supports this clone. The chain uses TRBV5-1 and TRBJ1-5; 7 bases align to TRBD1. Per germline, CDR1 SGHRS and CDR2 YFSETQ. V shed 0 bases, J shed 5 bases, and the junction held 5 bases outside the gene matches. The CDR3 spans 15 residues. In DNA form, the CDR3 reads TGCGCCAGCAGCTTGGCGCCCAGGGGGGATCAGCCCCAGCATTTT. Its translation is CASSLAPRGDQPQHF. Variable domain in full (rest from reference TRBV5-1 and TRBJ1-5): KAGVTQTPRYLIKTRGQQVTLSCSPISGHRSVSWYQQTPGQGLQFLFEYFSETQRNKGNFPGRFSGRQFSNSRSEMNVSTLELGDSALYLCASSLAPRGDQPQHFGDGTRLSIL.

This clone showed up just once. This sequence joins TRBV5-1 and TRBJ2-1; D is uncertain. Germline-derived CDR1 and CDR2 are SGHRS and YFSETQ. The CDR3 is 13 amino acids. V lost 4 bases, J lost 5 bases, and 10 bases lay in between. CDR3 protein: CASSPETHNEQFF. For the CDR3, the DNA is TGCGCCAGCAGCCCCGAGACCCACAATGAGCAGTTCTTC.

This chain uses TRBV2 with TRBJ1-3, with D possibly being TRBD1 (6 bases). CDR3 length equals 15 residues. The V end was cut by 5 bases, the J end by 2 bases, with 13 bases between. Looked up from germline, CDR1 is SNHLY and CDR2 is FYNNEI. The CDR3 loop is CASSKKEGAGNTIYF. Written as DNA, the CDR3 is TGTGCCAGCAGTAAGAAAGAGGGGGCTGGAAACACCATATATTTT.

This clone was seen only a few times. This sequence joins TRBV7-9 and TRBJ1-2; no reliable D call. In germline, CDR1 is SEHNR, CDR2 FQNEAQ (reference sequence). Trimming pared 1 base from V and 0 bases from J, leaving 3 bases between. This CDR3 is built from 13 residues. The CDR3 reads CASSLDTNYGYTF. In DNA, the CDR3 is TGTGCCAGCAGCTTAGACACTAACTATGGCTACACCTTC.

The chain combines TRBV30 with TRBJ2-1; D not resolved. The germline V and J ends were trimmed by 0 bases and 1 base, with 4 bases remaining between them. This CDR3 comprises 13 residues. Per germline, CDR1 GTSNPN and CDR2 SVGIG (reference sequence). The CDR3 nucleotides are TGTGCCTGGAGTGTAGGGTCCTACAATGAGCAGTTCTTC. Translation gives CAWSVGSYNEQFF.

The CDR3 is CASSRPRDRGFYGYTF. DNA for the CDR3: TGTGCCAGCAGCAGACCTAGGGACAGGGGGTTTTATGGCTACACCTTC. This chain joins TRBV13 and TRBJ1-2; 11 nucleotides line up with TRBD1. Germline CDR1 is PRHDT and CDR2 is FYEKMQ (reference sequence). The CDR3 totals 16 residues. V was pared by 5 bases and J by 5 bases, with 10 bases of the junction left unmatched.

Only a few counts were recorded for this clone. CDR3 amino acids: CASVSSQGASVGYTF. CDR3 DNA sequence: TGTGCCAGCGTCTCATCACAGGGGGCCTCTGTTGGCTACACCTTC. This rearrangement joins TRBV2 to TRBJ1-2; 9 nucleotides line up with TRBD1. Germline V CDR1 and CDR2: SNHLY, FYNNEI. This CDR3 has 15 residues. V lost 8 bases to trimming and J lost 7 bases; unmatched junction nucleotides: 14.

The CDR3 bases are TGTGCCAGCAGACGGACAGGGGGAACTAACTATGGCTACACCTTC. Its translation is CASRRTGGTNYGYTF. The rearrangement uses TRBV5-5 and TRBJ1-2; 10 bases line up with TRBD1. Unmatched junction bases numbered 4, after V lost 5 bases and J lost 0 bases. CDR1 is SGHKS and CDR2 is YYEKEE in the germline V gene (reference sequence). The CDR3 consists of 15 residues.

The J gene is TRBJ2-5, the V gene TRBV15; perhaps D is TRBD1 or TRBD2 (5 bases each). The J call may not be correct, given that the DNA end is closer to TRBJ2-7. The CDR3 covers 12 residues. Looked up from germline, CDR1 is LNHNV and CDR2 is YYDKDF (reference sequence). The CDR3, as DNA: TGTGCCACCAGCAGAGAGAGGGGCGAGCAGTACTTC. This encodes CATSRERGEQYF.

CDR3 loop: CASSQAPGPETWYTQYF. CDR3 sequence (DNA): TGTGCCAGCAGCCAAGCTCCCGGCCCCGAAACCTGGTACACGCAGTATTTT. The V and J genes are TRBV14 and TRBJ2-3, with D hard to call. CDR1 is SGHDN, CDR2 FVKESK, per germline. Trimming removed 1 base from V and 9 bases from J, with 23 bases in between. The CDR3 has 17 residues.

This clone appeared a few times. The V call is TRBV5-1, the J call TRBJ1-1, with 7 bases aligning to TRBD1. Germline V gene data show CDR1 as SGHRS and CDR2 as YFSETQ. With V trimmed by 1 base and J by 1 base, 4 bases remained unmatched. The CDR3 has 15 amino acids. CDR3 nucleotide sequence: TGCGCCAGCAGCTTGAACAGGGGTCAGAACACTGAAGCTTTCTTT. This sequence encodes CASSLNRGQNTEAFF.

CDR3 sequence (DNA): TGTGCCAGCAAGCTTAGGCGTGTGCAGCCCCAGCATTTT. Its translation: CASKLRRVQPQHF. The chain carries TRBV2 and TRBJ1-5; D is ambiguous. V lost 7 bases and J 7 bases, leaving 14 bases between the germline ends. This CDR3 comprises 13 residues. Germline CDR1 is SNHLY and CDR2 is FYNNEI.